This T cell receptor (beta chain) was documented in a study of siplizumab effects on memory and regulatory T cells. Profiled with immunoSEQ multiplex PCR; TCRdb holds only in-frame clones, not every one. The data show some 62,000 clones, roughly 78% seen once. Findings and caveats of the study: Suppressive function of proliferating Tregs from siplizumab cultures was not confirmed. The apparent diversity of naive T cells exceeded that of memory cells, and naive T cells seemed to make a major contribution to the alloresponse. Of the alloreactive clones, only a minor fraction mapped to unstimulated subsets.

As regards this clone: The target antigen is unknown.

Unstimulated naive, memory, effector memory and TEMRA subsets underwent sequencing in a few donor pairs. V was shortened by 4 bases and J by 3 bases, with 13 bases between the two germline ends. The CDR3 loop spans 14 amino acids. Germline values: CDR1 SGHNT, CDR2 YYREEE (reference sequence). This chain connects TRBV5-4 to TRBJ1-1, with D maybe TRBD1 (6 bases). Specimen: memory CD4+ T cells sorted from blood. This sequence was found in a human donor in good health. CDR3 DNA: TGTGCCAGCAGCCGGGGGCAAGGGGACACTGAAGCTTTCTTT. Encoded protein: CASSRGQGDTEAFF.